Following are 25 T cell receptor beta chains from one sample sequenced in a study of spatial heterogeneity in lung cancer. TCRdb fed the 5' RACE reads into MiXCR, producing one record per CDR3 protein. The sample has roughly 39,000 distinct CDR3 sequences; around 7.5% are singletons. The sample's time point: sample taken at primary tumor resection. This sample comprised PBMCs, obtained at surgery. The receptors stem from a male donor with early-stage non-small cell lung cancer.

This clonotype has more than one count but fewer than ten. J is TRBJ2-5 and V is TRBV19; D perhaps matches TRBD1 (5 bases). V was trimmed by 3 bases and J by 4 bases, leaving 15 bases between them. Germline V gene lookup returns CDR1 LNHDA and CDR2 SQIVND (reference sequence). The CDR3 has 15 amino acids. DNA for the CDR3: TGTGCCAGTAGTATCCCCCAGCGCCAGGGAGAGACCCAGTACTTC. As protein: CASSIPQRQGETQYF.

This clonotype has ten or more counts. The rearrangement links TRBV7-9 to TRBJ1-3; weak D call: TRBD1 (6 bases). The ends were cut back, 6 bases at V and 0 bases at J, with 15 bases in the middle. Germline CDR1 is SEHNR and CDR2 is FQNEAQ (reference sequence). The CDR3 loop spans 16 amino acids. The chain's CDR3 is CASSSHRVNSGNTIYF. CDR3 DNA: TGTGCCAGCAGTTCGCACAGGGTAAACTCTGGAAACACCATATATTTT. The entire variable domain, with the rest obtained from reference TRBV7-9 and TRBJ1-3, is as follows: DTGVSQNPRHKITKRGQNVTFRCDPISEHNRLYWYRQTLGQGPEFLTYFQNEAQLEKSRLLSDRFSAERPKGSFSTLEIQRTEQGDSAMYLCASSSHRVNSGNTIYFGEGSWLTVV.

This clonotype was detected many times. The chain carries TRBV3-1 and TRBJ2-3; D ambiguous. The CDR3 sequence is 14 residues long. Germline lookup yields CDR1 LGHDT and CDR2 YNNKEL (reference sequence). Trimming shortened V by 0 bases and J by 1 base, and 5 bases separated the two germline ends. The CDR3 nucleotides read TGTGCCAGCAGCCAAGATTCCGGCACAGATACGCAGTATTTT. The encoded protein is CASSQDSGTDTQYF.

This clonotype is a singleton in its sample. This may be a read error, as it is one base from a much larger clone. The CDR3 sequence: CASSFTGGNGQFF. Here the CDR3 DNA reads TGTGCCAGCAGTTTTACAGGTGGCAATGGGCAGTTCTTC. The J gene is TRBJ2-1, the V gene TRBV12-3 or TRBV12-4, with D possibly being TRBD1 (5 bases). This CDR3 comprises 13 residues.

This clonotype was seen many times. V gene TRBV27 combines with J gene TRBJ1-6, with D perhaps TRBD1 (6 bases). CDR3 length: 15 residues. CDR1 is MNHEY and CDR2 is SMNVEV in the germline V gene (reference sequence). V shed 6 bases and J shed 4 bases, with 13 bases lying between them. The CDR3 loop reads CASRDGQIYNSPLHF. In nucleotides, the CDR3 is TGTGCCAGCAGGGACGGACAGATTTATAATTCACCCCTCCACTTT.

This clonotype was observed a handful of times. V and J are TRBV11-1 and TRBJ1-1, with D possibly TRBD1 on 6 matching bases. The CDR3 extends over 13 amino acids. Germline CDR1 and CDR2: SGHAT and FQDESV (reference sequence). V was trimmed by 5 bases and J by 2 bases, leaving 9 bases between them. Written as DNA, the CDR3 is TGTGCCAGCAGCGTGGACAGCAACACTGAAGCTTTCTTT. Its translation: CASSVDSNTEAFF.

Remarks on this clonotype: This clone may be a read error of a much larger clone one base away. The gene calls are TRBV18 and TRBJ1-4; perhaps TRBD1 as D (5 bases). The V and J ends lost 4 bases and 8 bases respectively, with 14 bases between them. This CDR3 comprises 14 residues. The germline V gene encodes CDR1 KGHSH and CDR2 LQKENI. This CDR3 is CASSRGTLKEKLFF. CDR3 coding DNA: TGTGCCAGCTCACGGGGGACCCTTAAAGAAAAACTGTTTTTT. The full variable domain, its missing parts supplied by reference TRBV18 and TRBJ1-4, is NAGVMQNPRHLVRRRGQEARLRCSPMKGHSHVYWYRQLPEEGLKFMVYLQKENIIDESGMPKERFSAEFPKEGPSILRIQQVVRGDSAAYFCASSRGTLKEKLFFGSGTQLSVL.

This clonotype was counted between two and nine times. The CDR3 reads CASSLGQGAETQYF. Written as DNA, the CDR3 is TGTGCCAGCAGTTTAGGACAGGGGGCAGAGACCCAGTACTTC. The J gene is TRBJ2-5, the V gene TRBV12-3 or TRBV12-4, with 10 nucleotides matching TRBD1. The CDR3 loop spans 14 amino acids. The trim removed 1 base at V and 4 bases at J, leaving 0 bases unmatched.

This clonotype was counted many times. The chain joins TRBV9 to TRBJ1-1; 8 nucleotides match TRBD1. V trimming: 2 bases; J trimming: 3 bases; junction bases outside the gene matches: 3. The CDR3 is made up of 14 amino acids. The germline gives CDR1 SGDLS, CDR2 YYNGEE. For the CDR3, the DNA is TGTGCCAGCAGCGTCACAGGGGGTTACACTGAAGCTTTCTTT. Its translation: CASSVTGGYTEAFF.

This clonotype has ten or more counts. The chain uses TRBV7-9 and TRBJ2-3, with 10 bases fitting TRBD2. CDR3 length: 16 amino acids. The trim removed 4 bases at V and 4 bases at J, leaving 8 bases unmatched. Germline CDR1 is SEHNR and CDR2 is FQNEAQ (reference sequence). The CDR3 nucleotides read TGTGCCAGCAGCTCACGAACTAGCGGGATATCAGATACGCAGTATTTT. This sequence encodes CASSSRTSGISDTQYF.

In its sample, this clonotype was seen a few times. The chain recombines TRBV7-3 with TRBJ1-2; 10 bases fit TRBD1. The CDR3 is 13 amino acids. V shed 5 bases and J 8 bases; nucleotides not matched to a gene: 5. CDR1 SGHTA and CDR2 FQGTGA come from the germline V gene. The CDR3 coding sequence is TGTGCCAGCAGCCTCGGACAGGGGGGAGGCTACACCTTC. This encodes CASSLGQGGGYTF.

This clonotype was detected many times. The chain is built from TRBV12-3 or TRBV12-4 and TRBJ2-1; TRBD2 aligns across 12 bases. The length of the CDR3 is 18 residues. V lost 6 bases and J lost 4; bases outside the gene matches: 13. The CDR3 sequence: CASSFTGDLAGGYNEQFF. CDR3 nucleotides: TGTGCCAGCAGCTTTACAGGGGATCTAGCGGGAGGGTACAATGAGCAGTTCTTC.

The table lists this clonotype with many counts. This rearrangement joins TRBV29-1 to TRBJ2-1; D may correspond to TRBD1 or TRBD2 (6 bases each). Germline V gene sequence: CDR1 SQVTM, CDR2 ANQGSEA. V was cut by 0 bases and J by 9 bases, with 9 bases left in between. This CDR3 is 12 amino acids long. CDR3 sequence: CSVEEGGVEQFF. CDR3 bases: TGCAGCGTTGAAGAGGGGGGCGTTGAGCAGTTCTTC.

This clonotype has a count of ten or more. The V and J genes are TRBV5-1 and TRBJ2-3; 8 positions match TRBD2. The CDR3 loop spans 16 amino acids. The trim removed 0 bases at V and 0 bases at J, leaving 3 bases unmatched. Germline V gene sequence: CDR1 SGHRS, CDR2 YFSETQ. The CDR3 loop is CASSLDGGGSTDTQYF. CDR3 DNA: TGCGCCAGCAGCTTGGACGGCGGGGGGAGCACAGATACGCAGTATTTT.

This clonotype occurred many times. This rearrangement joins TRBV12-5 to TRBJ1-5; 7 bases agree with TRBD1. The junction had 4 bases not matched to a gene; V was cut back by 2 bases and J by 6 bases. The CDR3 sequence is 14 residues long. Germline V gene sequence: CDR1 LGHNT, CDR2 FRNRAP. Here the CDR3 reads CASGLTTGSQPQHF. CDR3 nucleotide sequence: TGTGCTAGTGGTTTGACGACAGGGAGTCAGCCCCAGCATTTT.

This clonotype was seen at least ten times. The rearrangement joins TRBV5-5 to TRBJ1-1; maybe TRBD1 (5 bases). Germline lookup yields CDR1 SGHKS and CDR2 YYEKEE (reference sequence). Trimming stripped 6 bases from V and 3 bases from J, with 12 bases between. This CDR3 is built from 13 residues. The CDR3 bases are TGTGCCAGCATGATGAGAGGGGACACTGAAGCTTTCTTT. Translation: CASMMRGDTEAFF.

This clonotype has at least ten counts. CDR3 region: CASSKMRGALENIQYF. The CDR3 DNA reads as TGCGCCAGCAGTAAGATGAGAGGGGCGCTTGAAAACATTCAGTACTTC. V gene TRBV4-1 combines with J gene TRBJ2-4; tentatively, D is TRBD1 or TRBD2 (5 bases each). The CDR3 loop spans 16 amino acids. The germline V gene has CDR1 MGHRA and CDR2 YSYEKL. V was pared by 6 bases and J by 5 bases, with 20 bases between.

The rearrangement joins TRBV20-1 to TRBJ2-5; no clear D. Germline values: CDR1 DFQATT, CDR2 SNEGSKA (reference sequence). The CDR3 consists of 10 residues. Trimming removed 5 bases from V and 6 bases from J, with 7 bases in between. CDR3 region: CSALRKTQYF. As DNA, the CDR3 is TGCAGTGCTCTCCGGAAGACCCAGTACTTC.

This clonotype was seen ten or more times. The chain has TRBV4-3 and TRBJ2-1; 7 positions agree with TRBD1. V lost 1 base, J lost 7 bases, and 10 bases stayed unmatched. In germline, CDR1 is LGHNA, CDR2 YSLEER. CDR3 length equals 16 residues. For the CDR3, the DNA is TGCGCCAGCAGCCAAGCTGACAGGGTGCTTTCGAATGAGCAGTTCTTC. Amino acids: CASSQADRVLSNEQFF.

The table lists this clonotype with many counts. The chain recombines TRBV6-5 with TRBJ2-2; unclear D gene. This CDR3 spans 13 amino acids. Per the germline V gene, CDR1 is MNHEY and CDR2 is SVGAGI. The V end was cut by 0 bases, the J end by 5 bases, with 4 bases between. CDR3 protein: CASSYSGTGELFF. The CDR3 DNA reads TGTGCCAGCAGTTACTCTGGGACCGGGGAGCTGTTTTTT.

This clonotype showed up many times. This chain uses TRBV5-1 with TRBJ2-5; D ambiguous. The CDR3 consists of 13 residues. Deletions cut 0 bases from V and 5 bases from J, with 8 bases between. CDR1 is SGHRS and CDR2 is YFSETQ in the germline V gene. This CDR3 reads CASSLAGRETQYF. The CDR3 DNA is TGCGCCAGCAGCTTGGCCGGTAGGGAGACCCAGTACTTC.

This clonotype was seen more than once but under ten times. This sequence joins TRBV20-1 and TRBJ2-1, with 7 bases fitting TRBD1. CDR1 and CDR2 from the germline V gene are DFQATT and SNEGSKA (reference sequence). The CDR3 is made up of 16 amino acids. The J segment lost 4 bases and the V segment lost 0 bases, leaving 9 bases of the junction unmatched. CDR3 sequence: CSARDEGASGYNEQFF. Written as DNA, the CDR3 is TGCAGTGCTAGAGATGAGGGGGCCTCCGGTTACAATGAGCAGTTCTTC.

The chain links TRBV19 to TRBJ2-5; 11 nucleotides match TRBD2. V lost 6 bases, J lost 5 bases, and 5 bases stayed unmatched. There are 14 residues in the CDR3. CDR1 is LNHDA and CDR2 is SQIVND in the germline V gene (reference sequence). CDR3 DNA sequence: TGTGCCAGTAGCTTACTAGCGGGAGATGAGACCCAGTACTTC. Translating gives CASSLLAGDETQYF.

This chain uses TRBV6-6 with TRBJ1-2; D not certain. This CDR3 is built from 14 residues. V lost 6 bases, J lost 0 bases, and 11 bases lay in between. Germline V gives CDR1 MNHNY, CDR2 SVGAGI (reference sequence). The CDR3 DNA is TGTGCCAGCAGACAGACAAATTCTAACTATGGCTACACCTTC. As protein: CASRQTNSNYGYTF.

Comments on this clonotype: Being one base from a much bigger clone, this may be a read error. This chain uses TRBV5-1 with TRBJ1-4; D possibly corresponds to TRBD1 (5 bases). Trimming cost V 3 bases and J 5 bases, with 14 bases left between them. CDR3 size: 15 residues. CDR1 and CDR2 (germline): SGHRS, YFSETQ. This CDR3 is CASSSGPKSNEKLFF. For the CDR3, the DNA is TGCGCCAGCAGCTCGGGACCCAAAAGCAATGAAAAACTGTTTTTT.